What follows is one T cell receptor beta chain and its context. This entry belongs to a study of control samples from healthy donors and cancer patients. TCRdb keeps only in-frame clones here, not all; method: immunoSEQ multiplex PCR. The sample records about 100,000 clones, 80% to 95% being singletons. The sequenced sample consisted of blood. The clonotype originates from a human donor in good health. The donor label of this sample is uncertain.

CDR3 amino acids: CASSLQGVTEAFF. The CDR3 nucleotides read TGTGCCAGCAGCCTACAGGGGGTAACTGAAGCTTTCTTT. This chain links TRBV7-2 with TRBJ1-1, with 8 bases lining up with TRBD1. CDR1 is SGHTA, CDR2 FQGNSA, per germline. Trimming at V came to 5 bases and at J to 5 bases, leaving 4 bases not matched to a gene. The CDR3 has 13 residues.